This T cell receptor beta chain was sequenced during a study of somatic mutations in cytotoxic T cells in rheumatoid arthritis. CDR3 length: 15 amino acids. Germline loops: CDR1 SQVTM, CDR2 ANQGSEA. V was clipped by 6 bases and J by 4 bases; unmatched bases: 7. This table comes from immunoSEQ multiplex PCR, and its TCRdb copy is limited to in-frame clones, with some not included. The table records around 15,000 clones, approximately 82% of them present only once. This clone appeared once. The sequence was collected from an adult with rheumatoid arthritis. Sequences were obtained from CD8+ T cells sorted from blood. This chain links TRBV29-1 with TRBJ1-4; 11 positions agree with TRBD1. The CDR3 region has the DNA TGCAGCGTCCTGGGGACAGGGGGTTTTAATGAAAAACTGTTTTTT. Its translation is CSVLGTGGFNEKLFF.